These 14 T cell receptor beta chains were all obtained from the same sample, sequenced in a study of OX40 agonist ivuxolimab in advanced cancers. Some clones are missing from TCRdb's copy, which holds only in-frame ones; the method was immunoSEQ multiplex PCR. The top ten hold 0.3% to 0.45% of the sample, which has around 66,000 clones, nearly 90% seen once. Sequencing was performed on CD4+ or CD8+ T cells sorted from blood, taken in a trial of the OX40 agonist ivuxolimab. The receptors originated from an adult with an advanced solid tumor such as melanoma, head and neck, liver or kidney cancer.

The count of this clone is one. V and J are TRBV4-3 and TRBJ2-2; 9 positions agree with TRBD1. CDR1 and CDR2 (germline): LGHNA, YSLEER. Trimming at V came to 4 bases and at J to 1 base, leaving 10 bases not matched to a gene. The CDR3 is 18 residues long. This CDR3 is CASSPRPPGQGNTGELFF. The CDR3 nucleotides read TGCGCCAGCAGCCCCCGACCCCCGGGACAGGGGAACACCGGGGAGCTGTTTTTT.

This chain joins TRBV29-1 and TRBJ1-2; tentative D call: TRBD1 (6 bases). This CDR3 has 13 residues. The V end lost 5 bases, the J end lost 5 bases, and 15 bases lay between the germline ends. From germline, CDR1 is SQVTM and CDR2 ANQGSEA. The CDR3 nucleotides read TGCAGCGTTTCAATGGACAGTCGTTATGGCTACACCTTC. The encoded protein is CSVSMDSRYGYTF.

The chain carries TRBV5-4 and TRBJ2-5, with TRBD1 matching over 8 bases. This CDR3 region has 13 residues. Germline assignment: CDR1 SGHNT and CDR2 YYREEE (reference sequence). V lost 3 bases, J lost 9 bases, and 7 bases stayed unmatched. This CDR3 reads CASSSQGVMAQYF. In DNA, the CDR3 is TGTGCCAGCAGCTCACAGGGGGTAATGGCCCAGTACTTC.

V and J are TRBV21-1 and TRBJ1-1. TRBV21-1 is recorded as a pseudogene. The CDR3 consists of 16 residues. CDR3 loop: CASPTRDPEANTEAFF. The CDR3 nucleotides are TGTGCCAGCCCAACACGGGACCCAGAGGCAAACACTGAAGCTTTCTTT.

V gene TRBV18 combines with J gene TRBJ2-1, with D perhaps being TRBD1 or TRBD2 (5 bases each). Germline CDR1 KGHSH, CDR2 LQKENI. The V and J ends lost 3 bases and 5 bases respectively, with 11 bases between them. CDR3 length: 14 residues. The CDR3 reads CASSPWDGNNEQFF. The CDR3 coding sequence is TGTGCCAGCTCACCGTGGGACGGCAACAATGAGCAGTTCTTC. Supplemented by reference TRBV18 and TRBJ2-1, the full variable domain reads NAGVMQNPRHLVRRRGQEARLRCSPMKGHSHVYWYRQLPEEGLKFMVYLQKENIIDESGMPKERFSAEFPKEGPSILRIQQVVRGDSAAYFCASSPWDGNNEQFFGPGTRLTVL.

This chain connects TRBV6-1 to TRBJ2-2, with D maybe TRBD1 (6 bases). Trimming pared 6 bases from V and 4 bases from J, leaving 12 bases between. CDR1 is MNHNS and CDR2 is SASEGT in the germline V gene. The length of the CDR3 is 14 residues. The CDR3 here is CASRTGTSTGELFF. The CDR3 coding sequence is TGTGCCAGCAGAACCGGGACAAGCACCGGGGAGCTGTTTTTT.

This rearrangement joins TRBV5-1 to TRBJ2-1, with a weak D call TRBD1 (5 bases). Looked up from germline, CDR1 is SGHRS and CDR2 is YFSETQ. V lost 0 bases and J lost 5, with 6 bases in between. There are 13 residues in the CDR3. For the CDR3, the DNA is TGCGCCAGCAGCTTGGGGACAAACAATGAGCAGTTCTTC. It codes for CASSLGTNNEQFF.

This chain connects TRBV7-6 to TRBJ1-3, with 9 positions matching TRBD1. In germline, CDR1 is SGHVS, CDR2 FNYEAQ. This CDR3 contains 18 residues. J was trimmed by 3 bases and V by 5 bases; bases with no gene match: 14. The CDR3 loop is CASSPPWTGVFFGNTIYF. CDR3 nucleotide sequence: TGTGCCAGCAGCCCCCCGTGGACAGGGGTTTTTTTTGGAAACACCATATATTTT.

V and J are TRBV2 and TRBJ2-3; 11 positions agree with TRBD1. J gave up 1 base and V 6 bases, and 3 bases lay outside the gene matches. The CDR3 is 15 amino acids. Germline V gene data show CDR1 as SNHLY and CDR2 as FYNNEI. CDR3 loop: CASRADRGRTDTQYF. The CDR3, as DNA: TGTGCCAGCAGAGCGGACAGGGGGCGCACAGATACGCAGTATTTT.

The chain uses TRBV19 and TRBJ1-1; no firm D call. V lost 4 bases and J 1 base, leaving 10 bases between the germline ends. Germline values: CDR1 LNHDA, CDR2 SQIVND (reference sequence). CDR3 size: 14 residues. Here the CDR3 reads CASSSPPENTEAFF. Here the CDR3 DNA reads TGTGCCAGTAGTAGTCCGCCGGAGAACACTGAAGCTTTCTTT.

The chain couples TRBV15 to TRBJ2-7; D is uncertain. This CDR3 has 15 amino acids. Trimming removed 1 base from V and 2 bases from J, with 12 bases in between. Germline CDR1 LNHNV, CDR2 YYDKDF (reference sequence). The CDR3 DNA reads TGTGCCACCAGCAGAGTTTCGGCGGCGACCTACGAGCAGTACTTC. As protein: CATSRVSAATYEQYF.

The genes are TRBV11-2 and TRBJ2-7; D is uncertain. The CDR3 consists of 14 residues. V lost 3 bases and J 2 bases, leaving 11 bases between the germline ends. Germline V lookup: CDR1 SGHAT, CDR2 FQNNGV. As DNA, the CDR3 is TGTGCCAGCAGCTTTGGTGATAGCCCCTACGAGCAGTACTTC. Its protein is CASSFGDSPYEQYF. Together with reference TRBV11-2 and TRBJ2-7, the CDR3 gives the full variable domain: EAGVAQSPRYKIIEKRQSVAFWCNPISGHATLYWYQQILGQGPKLLIQFQNNGVVDDSQLPKDRFSAERLKGVDSTLKIQPAKLEDSAVYLCASSFGDSPYEQYFGPGTRLTVT.

This chain uses TRBV11-2 with TRBJ1-1; 9 bases are shared with TRBD1. Germline trimming cut 3 bases from V and 0 bases from J; bases unmatched to any gene: 5. The CDR3 consists of 16 residues. Germline V gene data show CDR1 as SGHAT and CDR2 as FQNNGV. In nucleotides, the CDR3 is TGTGCCAGCAGCTTTGGACAGGGGAACATGAACACTGAAGCTTTCTTT. Protein product: CASSFGQGNMNTEAFF.

V usage is TRBV19 and J usage is TRBJ2-7; 7 positions match TRBD1. The germline V gene has CDR1 LNHDA and CDR2 SQIVND (reference sequence). The CDR3 has 14 amino acids. With 6 bases clipped from V and 6 bases from J, the junction kept 11 bases outside the gene matches. The CDR3 DNA sequence: TGTGCCAGTAGCCCCGAGGCAGGGGGAATCGAGCAGTACTTC. Encoded protein: CASSPEAGGIEQYF.